This TCR beta chain was sequenced during a study of cytomegalovirus exposure and HLA in healthy donors. In the study overall: About 85 million unique TCRs from HLA-typed donors were held in an early release of data.

From germline, CDR1 is SNHLY and CDR2 FYNNEI. This CDR3 is built from 14 residues. V lost 7 bases and J 6 bases, leaving 13 bases between the germline ends. The study's findings and limits: Roughly even sequencing depth across donors was the assumption behind the presence/absence analyses. Per a prior analysis, the majority of TCR beta V segments were productive roughly 90% or roughly 30% of the time.

Regarding this clone: The antigen is undetermined.

The PCR had 60 Vbeta and 13 Jbeta primers. The protocol was immunoSEQ multiplex PCR, while the TCRdb copy is restricted to in-frame clones and leaves out a portion. The data show about 140,000 clones, 76% seen once. The specimen was PBMCs. The clonotype was recovered from a man aged 40-50 years in good health and CMV-seronegative. The chain uses TRBV2 and TRBJ1-6; tentatively, D is TRBD1 (6 bases). The CDR3 loop reads CASTEQGFNSPLHF. In DNA form, the CDR3 reads TGTGCCAGCACCGAACAGGGTTTTAATTCACCCCTCCACTTT.